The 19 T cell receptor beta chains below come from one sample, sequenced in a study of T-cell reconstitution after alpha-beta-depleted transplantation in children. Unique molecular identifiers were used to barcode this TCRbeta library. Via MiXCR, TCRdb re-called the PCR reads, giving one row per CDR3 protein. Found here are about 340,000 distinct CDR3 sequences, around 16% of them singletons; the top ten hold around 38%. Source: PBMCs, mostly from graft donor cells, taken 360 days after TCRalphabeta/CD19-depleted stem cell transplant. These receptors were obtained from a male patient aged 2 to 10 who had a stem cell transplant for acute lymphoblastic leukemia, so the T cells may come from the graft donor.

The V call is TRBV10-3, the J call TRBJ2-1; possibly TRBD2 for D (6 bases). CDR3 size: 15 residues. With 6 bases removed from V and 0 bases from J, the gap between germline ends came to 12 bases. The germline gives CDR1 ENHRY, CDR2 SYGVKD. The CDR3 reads CAIRIGLSSYNEQFF. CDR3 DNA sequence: TGTGCCATCAGAATTGGACTAAGCTCCTACAATGAGCAGTTCTTC.

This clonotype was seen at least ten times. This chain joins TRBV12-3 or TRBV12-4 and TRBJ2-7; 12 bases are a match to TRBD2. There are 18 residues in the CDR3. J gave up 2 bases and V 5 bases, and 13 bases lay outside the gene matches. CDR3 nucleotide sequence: TGTGCCAGCAGTCTCAGGGGCTGGACTAGCGGGATCACCTACGAGCAGTACTTC. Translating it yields CASSLRGWTSGITYEQYF.

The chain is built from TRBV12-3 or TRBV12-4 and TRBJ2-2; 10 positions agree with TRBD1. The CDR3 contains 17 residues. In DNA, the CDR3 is TGTACCTTCAGTTTGACAGGGGGCTCAAGAGGCACCGGGGAGCTGTTTTTT. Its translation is CTFSLTGGSRGTGELFF.

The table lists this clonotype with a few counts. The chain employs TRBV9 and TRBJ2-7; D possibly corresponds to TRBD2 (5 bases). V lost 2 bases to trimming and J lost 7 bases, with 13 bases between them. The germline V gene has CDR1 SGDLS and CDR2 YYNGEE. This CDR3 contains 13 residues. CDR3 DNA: TGTGCCAGCAGCGTTTACGGAACGGGGGAGCAGTACTTC. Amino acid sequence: CASSVYGTGEQYF. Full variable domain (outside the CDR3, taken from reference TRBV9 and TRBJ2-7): DSGVTQTPKHLITATGQRVTLRCSPRSGDLSVYWYQQSLDQGLQFLIQYYNGEERAKGNILERFSAQQFPDLHSELNLSSLELGDSALYFCASSVYGTGEQYFGPGTRLTVT.

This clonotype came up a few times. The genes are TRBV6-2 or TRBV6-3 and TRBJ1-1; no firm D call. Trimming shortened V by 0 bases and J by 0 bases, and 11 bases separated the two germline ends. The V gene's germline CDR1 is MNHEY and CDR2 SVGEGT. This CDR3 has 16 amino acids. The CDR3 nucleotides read TGTGCCAGCAGTTACTCGAGGCGAGTCATGAACACTGAAGCTTTCTTT. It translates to CASSYSRRVMNTEAFF.

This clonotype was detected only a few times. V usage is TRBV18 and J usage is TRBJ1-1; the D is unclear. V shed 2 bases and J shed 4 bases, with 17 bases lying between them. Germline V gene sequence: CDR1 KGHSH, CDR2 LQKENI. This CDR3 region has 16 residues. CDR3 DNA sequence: TGTGCCAGCTCACCAGTCCTATACCCGACGGGCACTGAAGCTTTCTTT. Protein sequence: CASSPVLYPTGTEAFF.

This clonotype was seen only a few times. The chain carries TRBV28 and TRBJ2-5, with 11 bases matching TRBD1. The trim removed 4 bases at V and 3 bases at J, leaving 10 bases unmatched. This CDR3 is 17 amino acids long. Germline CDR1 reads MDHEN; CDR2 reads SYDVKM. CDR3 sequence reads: CASSSGQGAVLEETQYF. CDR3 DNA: TGTGCCAGCAGTTCAGGACAGGGGGCTGTCTTAGAAGAGACCCAGTACTTC.

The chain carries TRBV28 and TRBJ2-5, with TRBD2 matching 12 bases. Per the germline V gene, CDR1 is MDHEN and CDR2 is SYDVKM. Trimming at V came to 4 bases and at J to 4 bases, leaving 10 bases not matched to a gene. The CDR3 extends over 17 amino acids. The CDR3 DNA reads TGTGCCAGCAGTTGCTGGACACTAGCGGGAGGTGGAGAGACCCAGTACTTC. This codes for CASSCWTLAGGGETQYF.

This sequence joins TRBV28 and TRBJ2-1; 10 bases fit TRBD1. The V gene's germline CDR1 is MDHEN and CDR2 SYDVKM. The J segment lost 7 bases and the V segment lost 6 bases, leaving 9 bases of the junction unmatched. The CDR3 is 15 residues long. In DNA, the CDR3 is TGTGCCAGCAGCTATTCCGGGACAGGGGATAATGAGCAGTTCTTC. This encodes CASSYSGTGDNEQFF.

This CDR3 is CASSSRTGPNYGYTF. The CDR3 DNA is TGTGCCAGCAGTTCCCGGACAGGCCCTAACTATGGCTACACCTTC. The chain carries TRBV12-3 or TRBV12-4 and TRBJ1-2; 7 positions agree with TRBD1. The CDR3 has 15 residues. With V trimmed by 4 bases and J by 0 bases, 5 bases remained unmatched.

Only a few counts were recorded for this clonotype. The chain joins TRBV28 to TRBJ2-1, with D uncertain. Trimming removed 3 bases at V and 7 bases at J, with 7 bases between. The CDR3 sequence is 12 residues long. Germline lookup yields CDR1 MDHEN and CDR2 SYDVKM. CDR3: CASSFVLNEQFF. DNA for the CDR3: TGTGCCAGCAGTTTCGTTCTTAATGAGCAGTTCTTC. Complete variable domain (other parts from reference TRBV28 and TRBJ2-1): DVKVTQSSRYLVKRTGEKVFLECVQDMDHENMFWYRQDPGLGLRLIYFSYDVKMKEKGDIPEGYSVSREKKERFSLILESASTNQTSMYLCASSFVLNEQFFGPGTRLTVL.

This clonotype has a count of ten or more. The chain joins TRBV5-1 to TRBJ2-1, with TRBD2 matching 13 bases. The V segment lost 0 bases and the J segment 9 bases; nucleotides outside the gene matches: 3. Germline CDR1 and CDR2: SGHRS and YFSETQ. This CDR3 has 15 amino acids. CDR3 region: CASSLATSGRSEQFF. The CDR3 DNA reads TGCGCCAGCAGCTTGGCGACTAGCGGGAGGTCTGAGCAGTTCTTC. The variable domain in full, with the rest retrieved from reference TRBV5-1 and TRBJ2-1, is KAGVTQTPRYLIKTRGQQVTLSCSPISGHRSVSWYQQTPGQGLQFLFEYFSETQRNKGNFPGRFSGRQFSNSRSEMNVSTLELGDSALYLCASSLATSGRSEQFFGPGTRLTVL.

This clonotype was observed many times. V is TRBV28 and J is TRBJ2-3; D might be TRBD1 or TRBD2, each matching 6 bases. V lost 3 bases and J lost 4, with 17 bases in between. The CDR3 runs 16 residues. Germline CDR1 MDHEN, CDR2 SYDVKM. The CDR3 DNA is TGTGCCAGCAGTTTTTGGGGGGCAGGGAGAGCAGATACGCAGTATTTT. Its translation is CASSFWGAGRADTQYF. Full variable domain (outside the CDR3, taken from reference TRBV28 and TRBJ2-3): DVKVTQSSRYLVKRTGEKVFLECVQDMDHENMFWYRQDPGLGLRLIYFSYDVKMKEKGDIPEGYSVSREKKERFSLILESASTNQTSMYLCASSFWGAGRADTQYFGPGTRLTVL.

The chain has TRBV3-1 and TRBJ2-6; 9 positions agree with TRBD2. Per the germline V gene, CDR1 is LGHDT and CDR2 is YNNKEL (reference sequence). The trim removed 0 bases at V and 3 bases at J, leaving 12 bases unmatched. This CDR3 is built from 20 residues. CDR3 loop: CASSQDWTPWREGGANVLTF. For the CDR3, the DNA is TGTGCCAGCAGCCAAGATTGGACCCCATGGCGGGAGGGTGGGGCCAACGTCCTGACTTTC.

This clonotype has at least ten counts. The CDR3 DNA reads as TGTGCCAGCAGCGAAAAGGGGGCAGGGGTTAGATCACCCCTCCACTTT. Its protein product is CASSEKGAGVRSPLHF. The chain recombines TRBV7-8 with TRBJ1-6, with 7 bases that match TRBD1. The V segment lost 5 bases and the J segment 10 bases; nucleotides outside the gene matches: 14. The germline V gene has CDR1 SGHVS and CDR2 FQNEAQ. The CDR3 consists of 16 residues.

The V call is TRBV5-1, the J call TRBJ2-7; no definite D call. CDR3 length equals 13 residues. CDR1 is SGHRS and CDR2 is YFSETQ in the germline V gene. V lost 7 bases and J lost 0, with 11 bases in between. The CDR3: CASGVGSSYEQYF. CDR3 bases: TGCGCCAGCGGTGTGGGGTCCTCCTACGAGCAGTACTTC.

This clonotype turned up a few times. The CDR3 nucleotides read TGTGCCAGCAGCCACCTCTCTGATACCAAAAACATTCAGTACTTC. Its protein is CASSHLSDTKNIQYF. This chain uses TRBV5-5 with TRBJ2-4, with D uncertain. Germline CDR1 reads SGHKS; CDR2 reads YYEKEE (reference sequence). Trimming stripped 4 bases from V and 2 bases from J, with 13 bases between. The length of the CDR3 is 15 residues.

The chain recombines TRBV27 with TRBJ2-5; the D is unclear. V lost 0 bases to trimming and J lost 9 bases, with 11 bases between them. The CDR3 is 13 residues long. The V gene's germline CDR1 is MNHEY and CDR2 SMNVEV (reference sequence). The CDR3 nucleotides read TGTGCCAGCAGTTTATCCCGGCAGGCCGCCCAGTACTTC. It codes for CASSLSRQAAQYF.

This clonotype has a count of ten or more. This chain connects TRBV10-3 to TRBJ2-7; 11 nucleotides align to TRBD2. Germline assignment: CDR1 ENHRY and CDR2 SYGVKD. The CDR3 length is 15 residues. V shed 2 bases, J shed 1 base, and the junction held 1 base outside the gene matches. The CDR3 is CAISERLAGSYEQYF. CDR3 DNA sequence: TGTGCCATCAGTGAGCGACTAGCGGGATCCTACGAGCAGTACTTC.